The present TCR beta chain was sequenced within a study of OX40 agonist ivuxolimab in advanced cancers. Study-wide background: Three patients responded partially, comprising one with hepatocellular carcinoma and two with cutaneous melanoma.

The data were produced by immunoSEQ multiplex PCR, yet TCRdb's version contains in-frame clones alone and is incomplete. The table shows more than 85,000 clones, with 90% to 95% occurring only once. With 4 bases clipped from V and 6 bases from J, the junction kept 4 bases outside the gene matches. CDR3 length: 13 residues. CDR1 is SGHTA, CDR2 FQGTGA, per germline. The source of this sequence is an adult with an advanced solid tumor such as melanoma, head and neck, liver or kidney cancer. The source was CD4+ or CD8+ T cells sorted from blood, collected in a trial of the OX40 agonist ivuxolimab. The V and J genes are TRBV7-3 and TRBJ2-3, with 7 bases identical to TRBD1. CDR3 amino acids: CASSSRQGDTQYF. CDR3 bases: TGTGCCAGCAGCTCTCGACAGGGCGATACGCAGTATTTT.